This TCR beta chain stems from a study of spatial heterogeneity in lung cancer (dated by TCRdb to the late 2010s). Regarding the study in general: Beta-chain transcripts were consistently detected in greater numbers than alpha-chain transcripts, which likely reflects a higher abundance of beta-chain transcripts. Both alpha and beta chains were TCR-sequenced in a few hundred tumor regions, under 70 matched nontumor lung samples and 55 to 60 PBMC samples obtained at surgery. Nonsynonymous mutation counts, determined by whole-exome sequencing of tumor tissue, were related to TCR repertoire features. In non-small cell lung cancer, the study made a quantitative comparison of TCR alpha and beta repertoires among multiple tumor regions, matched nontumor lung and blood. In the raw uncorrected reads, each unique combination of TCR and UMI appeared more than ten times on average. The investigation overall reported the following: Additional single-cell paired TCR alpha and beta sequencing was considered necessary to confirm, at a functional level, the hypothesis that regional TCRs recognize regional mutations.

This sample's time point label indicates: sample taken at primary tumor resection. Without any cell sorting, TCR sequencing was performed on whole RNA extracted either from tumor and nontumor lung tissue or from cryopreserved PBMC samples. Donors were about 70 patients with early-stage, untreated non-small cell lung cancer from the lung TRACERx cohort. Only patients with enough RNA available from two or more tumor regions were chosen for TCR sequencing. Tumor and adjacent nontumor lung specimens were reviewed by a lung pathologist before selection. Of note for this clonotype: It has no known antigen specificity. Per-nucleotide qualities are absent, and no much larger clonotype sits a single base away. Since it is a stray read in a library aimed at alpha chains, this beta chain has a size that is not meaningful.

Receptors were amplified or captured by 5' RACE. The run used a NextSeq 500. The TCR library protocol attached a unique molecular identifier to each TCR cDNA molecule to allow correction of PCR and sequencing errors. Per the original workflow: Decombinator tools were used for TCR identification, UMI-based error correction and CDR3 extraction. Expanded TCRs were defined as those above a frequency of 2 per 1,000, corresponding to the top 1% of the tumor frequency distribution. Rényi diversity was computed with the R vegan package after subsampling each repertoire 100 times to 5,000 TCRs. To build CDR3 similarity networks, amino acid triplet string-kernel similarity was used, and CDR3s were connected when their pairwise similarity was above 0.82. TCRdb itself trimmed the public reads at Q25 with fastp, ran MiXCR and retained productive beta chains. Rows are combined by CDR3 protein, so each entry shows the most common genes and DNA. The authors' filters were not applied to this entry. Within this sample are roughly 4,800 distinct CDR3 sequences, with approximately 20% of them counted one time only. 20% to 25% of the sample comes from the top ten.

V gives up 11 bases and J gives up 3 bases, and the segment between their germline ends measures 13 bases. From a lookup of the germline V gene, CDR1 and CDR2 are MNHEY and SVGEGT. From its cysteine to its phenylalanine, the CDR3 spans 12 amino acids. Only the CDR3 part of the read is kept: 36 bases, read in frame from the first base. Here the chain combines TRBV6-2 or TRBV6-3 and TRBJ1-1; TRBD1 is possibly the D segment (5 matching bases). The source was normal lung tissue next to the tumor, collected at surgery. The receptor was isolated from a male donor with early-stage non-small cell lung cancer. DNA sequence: TGTGCCGTCCGGGACGGGTACACTGAAGCTTTCTTT. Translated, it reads CAVRDGYTEAFF.